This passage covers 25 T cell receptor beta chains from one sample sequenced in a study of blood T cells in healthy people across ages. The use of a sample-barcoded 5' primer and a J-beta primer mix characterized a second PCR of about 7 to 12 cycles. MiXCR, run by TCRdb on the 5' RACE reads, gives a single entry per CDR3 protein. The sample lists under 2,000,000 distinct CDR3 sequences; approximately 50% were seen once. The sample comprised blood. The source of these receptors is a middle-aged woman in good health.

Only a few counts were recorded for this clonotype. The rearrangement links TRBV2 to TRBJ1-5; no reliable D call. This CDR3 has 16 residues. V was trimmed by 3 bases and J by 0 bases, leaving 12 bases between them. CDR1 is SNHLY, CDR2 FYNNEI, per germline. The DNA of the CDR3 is TGTGCCAGCAGTGAGTCCTTTCTTCATAGCAATCAGCCCCAGCATTTT. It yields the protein CASSESFLHSNQPQHF.

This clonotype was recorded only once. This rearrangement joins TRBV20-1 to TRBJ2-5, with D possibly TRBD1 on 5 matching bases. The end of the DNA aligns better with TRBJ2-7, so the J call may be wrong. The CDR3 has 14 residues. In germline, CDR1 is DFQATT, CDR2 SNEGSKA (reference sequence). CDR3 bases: TGCAGTGCTAGAGAGCAGGGCCTCATCTTCGAGCAGTACTTC. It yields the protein CSAREQGLIFEQYF.

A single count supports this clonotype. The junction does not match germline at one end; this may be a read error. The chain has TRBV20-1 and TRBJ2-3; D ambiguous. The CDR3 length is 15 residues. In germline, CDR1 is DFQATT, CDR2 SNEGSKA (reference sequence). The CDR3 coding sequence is TGCGGTGCTAGAGATCTGGGCTCGCCCCCAGATACGCAGTATTTT. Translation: CGARDLGSPPDTQYF.

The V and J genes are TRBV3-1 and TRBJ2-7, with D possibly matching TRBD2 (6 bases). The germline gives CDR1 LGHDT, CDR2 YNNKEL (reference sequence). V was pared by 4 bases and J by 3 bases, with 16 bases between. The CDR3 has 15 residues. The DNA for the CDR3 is TGTGCCAGCAGCCCCTCTTGGCGGGGTTTCTACGAGCAGTACTTC. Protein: CASSPSWRGFYEQYF.

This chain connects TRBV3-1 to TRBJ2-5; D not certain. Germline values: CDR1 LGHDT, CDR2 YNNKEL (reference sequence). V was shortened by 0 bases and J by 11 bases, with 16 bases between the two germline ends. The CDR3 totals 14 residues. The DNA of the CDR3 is TGTGCCAGCAGCCAAGATGGAGCAAACAATGAGCAGTACTTC. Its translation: CASSQDGANNEQYF.

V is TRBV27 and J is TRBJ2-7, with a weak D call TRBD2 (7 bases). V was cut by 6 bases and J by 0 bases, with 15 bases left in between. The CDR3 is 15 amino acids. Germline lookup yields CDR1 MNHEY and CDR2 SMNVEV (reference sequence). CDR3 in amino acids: CASSVRGASSYEQYF. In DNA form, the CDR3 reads TGTGCCAGCAGCGTACGGGGGGCGAGCTCCTACGAGCAGTACTTC.

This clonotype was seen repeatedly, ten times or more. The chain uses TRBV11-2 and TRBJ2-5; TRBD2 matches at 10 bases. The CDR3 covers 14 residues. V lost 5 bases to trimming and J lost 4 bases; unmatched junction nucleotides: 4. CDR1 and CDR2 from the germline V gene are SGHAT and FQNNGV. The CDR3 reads CASSLGLAAETQYF. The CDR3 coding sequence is TGTGCCAGCAGCCTAGGACTAGCGGCAGAGACCCAGTACTTC.

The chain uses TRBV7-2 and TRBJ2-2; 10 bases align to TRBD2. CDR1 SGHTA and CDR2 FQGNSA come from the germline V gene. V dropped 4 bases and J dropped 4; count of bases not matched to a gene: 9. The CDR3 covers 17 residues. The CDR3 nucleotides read TGTGCCAGCAGCTATGGAAGCGGGGGGGCGGGCACCGGGGAGCTGTTTTTT. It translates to CASSYGSGGAGTGELFF.

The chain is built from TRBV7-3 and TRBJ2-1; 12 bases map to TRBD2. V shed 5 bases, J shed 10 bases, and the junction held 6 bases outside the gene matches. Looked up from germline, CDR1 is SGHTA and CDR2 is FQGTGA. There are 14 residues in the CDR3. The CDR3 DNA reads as TGTGCCAGCAGCATCGCCGGGACTAGCGGGGAGCAGTTCTTC. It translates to CASSIAGTSGEQFF.

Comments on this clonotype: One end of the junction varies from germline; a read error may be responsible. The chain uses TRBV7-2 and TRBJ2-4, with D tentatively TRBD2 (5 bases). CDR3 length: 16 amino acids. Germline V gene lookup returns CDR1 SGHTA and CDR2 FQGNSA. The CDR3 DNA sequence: TGTGCCAGCACCTTAGACGGGGTTTTAGCCAAAAACATTCAGTACTTC. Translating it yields CASTLDGVLAKNIQYF.

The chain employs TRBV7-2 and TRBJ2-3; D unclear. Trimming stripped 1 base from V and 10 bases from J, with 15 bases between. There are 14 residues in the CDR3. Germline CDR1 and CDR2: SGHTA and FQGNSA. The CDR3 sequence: CASSLESSLVAQYF. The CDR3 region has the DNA TGTGCCAGCAGCTTAGAGTCTAGTTTGGTTGCGCAGTATTTT.

CDR3 coding DNA: TGTGCCAGCACCCGCTCAATCGCGGAGGGGGCTAGCAATCAGCCCCAGCATTTT. Translating it yields CASTRSIAEGASNQPQHF. V usage is TRBV12-3 or TRBV12-4 and J usage is TRBJ1-5, with TRBD1 matching over 7 bases. V was clipped by 7 bases and J by 0 bases; unmatched bases: 15. The CDR3 has 18 amino acids.

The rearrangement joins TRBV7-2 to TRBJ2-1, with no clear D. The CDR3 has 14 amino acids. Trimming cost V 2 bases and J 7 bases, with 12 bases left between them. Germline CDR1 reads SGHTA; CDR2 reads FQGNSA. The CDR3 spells CASSLKNSLNEQFF. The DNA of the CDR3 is TGTGCCAGCAGCTTAAAAAATAGCCTTAATGAGCAGTTCTTC.

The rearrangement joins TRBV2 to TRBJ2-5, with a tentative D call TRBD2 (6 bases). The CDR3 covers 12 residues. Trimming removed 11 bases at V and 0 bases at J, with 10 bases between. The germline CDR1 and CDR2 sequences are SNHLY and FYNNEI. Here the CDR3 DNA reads TGTGCCGCGGGGTTAAACCAAGAGACCCAGTACTTC. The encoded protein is CAAGLNQETQYF.

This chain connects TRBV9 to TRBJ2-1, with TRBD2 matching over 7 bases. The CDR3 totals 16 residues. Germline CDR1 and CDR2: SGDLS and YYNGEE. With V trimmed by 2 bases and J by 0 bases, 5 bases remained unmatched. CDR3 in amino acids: CASSVASGGSYNEQFF. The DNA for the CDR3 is TGTGCCAGCAGCGTCGCTAGCGGTGGCTCCTACAATGAGCAGTTCTTC.

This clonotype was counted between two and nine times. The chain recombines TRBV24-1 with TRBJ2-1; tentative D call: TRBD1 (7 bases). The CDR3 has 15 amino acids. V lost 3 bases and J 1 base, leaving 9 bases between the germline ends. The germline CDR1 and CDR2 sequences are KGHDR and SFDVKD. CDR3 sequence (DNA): TGTGCCACCAGTGATGCAGGGGGGTCCTACAATGAGCAGTTCTTC. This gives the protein CATSDAGGSYNEQFF.

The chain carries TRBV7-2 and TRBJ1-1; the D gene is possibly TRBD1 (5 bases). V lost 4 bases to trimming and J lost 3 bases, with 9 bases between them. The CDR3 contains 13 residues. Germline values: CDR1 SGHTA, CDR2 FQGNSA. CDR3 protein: CASSSDKHTEAFF. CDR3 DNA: TGTGCCAGCAGCTCGGACAAACACACTGAAGCTTTCTTT.

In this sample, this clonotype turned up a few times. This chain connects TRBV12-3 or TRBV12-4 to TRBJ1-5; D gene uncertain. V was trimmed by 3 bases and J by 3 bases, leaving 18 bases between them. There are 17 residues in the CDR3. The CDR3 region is CASSFYGSARDNQPQHF. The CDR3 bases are TGTGCCAGCAGTTTCTATGGATCAGCGAGGGACAATCAGCCCCAGCATTTT.

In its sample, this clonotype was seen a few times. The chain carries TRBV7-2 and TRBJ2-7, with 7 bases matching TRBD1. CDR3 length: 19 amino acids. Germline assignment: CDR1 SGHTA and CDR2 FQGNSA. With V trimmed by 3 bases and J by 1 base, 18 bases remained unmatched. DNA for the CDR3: TGTGCCAGCAGCTTTGCCTCGATATTGGGACAGCTAAGTTCCTACGAGCAGTACTTC. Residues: CASSFASILGQLSSYEQYF.

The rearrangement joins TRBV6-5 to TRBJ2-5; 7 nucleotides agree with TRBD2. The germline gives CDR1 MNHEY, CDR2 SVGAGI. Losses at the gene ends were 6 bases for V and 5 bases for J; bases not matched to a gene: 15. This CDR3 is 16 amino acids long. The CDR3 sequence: CASSPLSRGNRETQYF. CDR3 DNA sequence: TGTGCCAGCAGCCCCTTATCGCGGGGGAACAGGGAGACCCAGTACTTC.

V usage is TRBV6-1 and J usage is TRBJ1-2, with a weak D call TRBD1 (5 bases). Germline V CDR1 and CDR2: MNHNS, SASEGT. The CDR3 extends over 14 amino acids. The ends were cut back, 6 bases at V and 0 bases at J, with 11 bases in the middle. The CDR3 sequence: CASSRDGSNYGYTF. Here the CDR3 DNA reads TGTGCCAGCAGCCGGGACGGATCTAACTATGGCTACACCTTC.

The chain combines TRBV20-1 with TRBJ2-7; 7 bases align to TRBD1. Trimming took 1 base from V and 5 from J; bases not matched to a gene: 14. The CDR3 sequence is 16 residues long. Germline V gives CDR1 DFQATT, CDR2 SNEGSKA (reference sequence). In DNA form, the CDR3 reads TGCAGTGCTAGAGGTTCTCTGACAGGGACACTGAACGAGCAGTACTTC. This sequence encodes CSARGSLTGTLNEQYF.

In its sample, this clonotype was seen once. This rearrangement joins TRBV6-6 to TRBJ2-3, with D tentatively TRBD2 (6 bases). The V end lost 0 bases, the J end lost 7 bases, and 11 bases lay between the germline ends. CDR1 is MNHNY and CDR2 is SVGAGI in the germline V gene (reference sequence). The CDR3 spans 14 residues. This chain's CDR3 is CASSYSSRDYTQYF. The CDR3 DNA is TGTGCCAGCAGTTACTCGAGCAGGGACTATACGCAGTATTTT.

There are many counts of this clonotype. The CDR3 reads CASSSGGEETQYF. The CDR3 nucleotides read TGTGCCAGCAGTAGCGGGGGGGAAGAGACCCAGTACTTC. The chain is built from TRBV12-3 or TRBV12-4 and TRBJ2-5; TRBD2 matches 10 bases. With V trimmed by 5 bases and J by 3 bases, 0 bases remained unmatched. This CDR3 spans 13 amino acids.

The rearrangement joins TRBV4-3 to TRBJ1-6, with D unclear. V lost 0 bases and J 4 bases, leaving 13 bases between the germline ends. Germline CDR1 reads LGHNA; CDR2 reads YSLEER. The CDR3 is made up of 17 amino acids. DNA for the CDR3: TGCGCCAGCAGCCAAGATGAAATTACGGCTTATAATTCACCCCTCCACTTT. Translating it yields CASSQDEITAYNSPLHF.